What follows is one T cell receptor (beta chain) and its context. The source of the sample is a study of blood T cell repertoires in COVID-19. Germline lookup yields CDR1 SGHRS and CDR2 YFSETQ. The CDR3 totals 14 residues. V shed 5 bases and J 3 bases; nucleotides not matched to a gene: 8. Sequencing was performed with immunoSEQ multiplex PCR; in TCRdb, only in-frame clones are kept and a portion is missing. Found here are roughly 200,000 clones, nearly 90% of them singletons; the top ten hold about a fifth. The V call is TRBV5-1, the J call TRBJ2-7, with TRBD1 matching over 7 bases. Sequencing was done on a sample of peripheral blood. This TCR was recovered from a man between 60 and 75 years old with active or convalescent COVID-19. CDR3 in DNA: TGCGCCAGCAGTATGAGACAGGGAGTCTACGAGCAGTACTTC. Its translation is CASSMRQGVYEQYF. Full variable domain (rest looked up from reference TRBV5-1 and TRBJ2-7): KAGVTQTPRYLIKTRGQQVTLSCSPISGHRSVSWYQQTPGQGLQFLFEYFSETQRNKGNFPGRFSGRQFSNSRSEMNVSTLELGDSALYLCASSMRQGVYEQYFGPGTRLTVT.